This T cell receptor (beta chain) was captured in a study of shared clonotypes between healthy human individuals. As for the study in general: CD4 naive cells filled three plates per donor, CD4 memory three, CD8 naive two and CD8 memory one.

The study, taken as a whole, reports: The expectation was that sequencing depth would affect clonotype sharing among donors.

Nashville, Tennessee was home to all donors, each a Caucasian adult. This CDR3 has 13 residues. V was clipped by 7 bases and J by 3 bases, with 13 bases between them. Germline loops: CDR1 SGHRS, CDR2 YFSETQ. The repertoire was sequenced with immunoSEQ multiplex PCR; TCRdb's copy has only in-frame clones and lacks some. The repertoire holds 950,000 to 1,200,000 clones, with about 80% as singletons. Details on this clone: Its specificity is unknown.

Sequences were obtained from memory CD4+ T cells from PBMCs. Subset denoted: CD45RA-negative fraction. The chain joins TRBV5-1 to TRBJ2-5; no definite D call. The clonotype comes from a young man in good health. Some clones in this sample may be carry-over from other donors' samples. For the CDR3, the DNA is TGCGCCAGCCAATTAACGGTTGAAGAGACCCAGTACTTC. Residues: CASQLTVEETQYF.